This T cell receptor (beta chain) came from a study of early stage breast cancer tumors. The germline V gene encodes CDR1 SGHRS and CDR2 YFSETQ. The V gene end was trimmed by 3 bases and the J gene end by 0 bases; junction bases not matched to a gene: 3. The CDR3 has 15 amino acids. TCRdb keeps only in-frame clones here, not all; method: immunoSEQ multiplex PCR. Among 25,000 to 35,000 clones listed, just under 75% were seen once. The clonotype originates from a person aged 30 to 40 with breast cancer. The sample consisted of breast tumor tissue. The chain is built from TRBV5-1 and TRBJ2-7; 10 nucleotides line up with TRBD1. The CDR3 nucleotides are TGCGCCAGCAGCTGGGGACAGGGGAACTCCTACGAGCAGTACTTC. It translates to CASSWGQGNSYEQYF. Full variable domain (remainder filled in from reference TRBV5-1 and TRBJ2-7): KAGVTQTPRYLIKTRGQQVTLSCSPISGHRSVSWYQQTPGQGLQFLFEYFSETQRNKGNFPGRFSGRQFSNSRSEMNVSTLELGDSALYLCASSWGQGNSYEQYFGPGTRLTVT.